Following are 24 T cell receptor beta chains from one sample sequenced in a study of OX40 agonist ivuxolimab in advanced cancers. Profiling relied on immunoSEQ multiplex PCR, and the TCRdb table lists in-frame clones only, not all of them. The profile shows roughly 97,000 clones, about 90% of them singletons. The input for sequencing was CD4+ or CD8+ T cells sorted from blood, taken in a trial of the OX40 agonist ivuxolimab. These receptors were taken from an adult with an advanced solid tumor such as melanoma, head and neck, liver or kidney cancer.

The V and J genes are TRBV5-4 and TRBJ1-5; D unresolved. The V end was cut by 0 bases, the J end by 6 bases, with 10 bases between. The CDR3 extends over 14 amino acids. Germline V gene data show CDR1 as SGHNT and CDR2 as YYREEE (reference sequence). The CDR3 loop is CASSLAGGSQPQHF. CDR3 nucleotide sequence: TGTGCCAGCAGCTTGGCCGGTGGTTCTCAGCCCCAGCATTTT.

This clone has only one observation. This chain links TRBV2 with TRBJ1-3; D remains unclear. Germline CDR1 is SNHLY and CDR2 is FYNNEI. This CDR3 is built from 16 residues. The V gene lost 0 bases and the J gene lost 0 bases, with 9 bases spanning the gap. The CDR3 spells CASSEAGRISGNTIYF. CDR3 DNA: TGTGCCAGCAGTGAAGCAGGACGGATCTCTGGAAACACCATATATTTT.

The chain has TRBV19 and TRBJ2-2; 8 positions match TRBD1. Germline V gene sequence: CDR1 LNHDA, CDR2 SQIVND (reference sequence). J lost 5 bases, V lost 5 bases, and 7 bases had no gene match. This CDR3 spans 15 amino acids. CDR3 loop: CASSLGQAITGELFF. CDR3 sequence (DNA): TGTGCCAGTAGTCTGGGACAGGCTATTACCGGGGAGCTGTTTTTT.

The chain recombines TRBV5-1 with TRBJ2-7; 10 bases map to TRBD1. The V segment lost 4 bases and the J segment 6 bases; nucleotides outside the gene matches: 10. The CDR3 totals 15 residues. Looked up from germline, CDR1 is SGHRS and CDR2 is YFSETQ. The CDR3 spells CASSIPGQGRGEQYF. The CDR3, as DNA: TGCGCCAGCAGCATACCGGGACAGGGGAGAGGCGAGCAGTACTTC.

J is TRBJ1-2 and V is TRBV10-3; D call uncertain. The CDR3 covers 14 residues. The germline V gene encodes CDR1 ENHRY and CDR2 SYGVKD. The V end was cut by 3 bases, the J end by 4 bases, with 12 bases between. Here the CDR3 reads CAISDQAGPYGYTF. CDR3 nucleotides: TGTGCCATCAGTGATCAGGCAGGCCCCTATGGCTACACCTTC.

This clone turned up a few times. The rearrangement joins TRBV2 to TRBJ2-2; D unclear. CDR3 length: 15 residues. Germline V gene data show CDR1 as SNHLY and CDR2 as FYNNEI. With 4 bases removed from V and 4 bases from J, the gap between germline ends came to 13 bases. In DNA form, the CDR3 reads TGTGCCAGCAGTGTTCTCAGTAGAGGCACCGGGGAGCTGTTTTTT. Its translation is CASSVLSRGTGELFF.

The rearrangement uses TRBV6-5 and TRBJ1-5; D possibly corresponds to TRBD1 (6 bases). The CDR3 sequence is 15 residues long. The germline V gene has CDR1 MNHEY and CDR2 SVGAGI. V was cut by 0 bases and J by 3 bases, with 9 bases left in between. This CDR3 reads CASSYSGQLNQPQHF. The CDR3 nucleotides are TGTGCCAGCAGTTACTCCGGACAGCTCAATCAGCCCCAGCATTTT.

The chain has TRBV7-9 and TRBJ2-1; D not certain. Germline CDR1 SEHNR, CDR2 FQNEAQ (reference sequence). Deletions cut 5 bases from V and 6 bases from J, with 14 bases between. This CDR3 spans 14 amino acids. DNA of the CDR3: TGTGCCAGCAGCACCGCCGGGCCCCTCAATGAGCAGTTCTTC. Amino acids: CASSTAGPLNEQFF.

The chain links TRBV30 to TRBJ2-3; D could derive from TRBD1 or TRBD2 (6 bases each). V gave up 3 bases and J gave up 2 bases, with 12 bases separating them. The CDR3 totals 14 residues. CDR1 is GTSNPN and CDR2 is SVGIG in the germline V gene (reference sequence). CDR3 sequence: CAWRLGGTTDTQYF. Here the CDR3 DNA reads TGTGCCTGGAGGCTGGGGGGCACCACAGATACGCAGTATTTT. The full variable domain, completed using reference TRBV30 and TRBJ2-3, is SQTIHQWPATLVQPVGSPLSLECTVEGTSNPNLYWYRQAAGRGLQLLFYSVGIGQISSEVPQNLSASRPQDRQFILSSKKLLLSDSGFYLCAWRLGGTTDTQYFGPGTRLTVL.

The chain joins TRBV10-2 to TRBJ1-4, with TRBD1 matching 7 bases. This CDR3 contains 12 residues. J gave up 11 bases and V 6 bases, and 6 bases lay outside the gene matches. Germline V gives CDR1 WSHSY, CDR2 SAAADI. The CDR3 spells CASSVDRVKLFF. Written as DNA, the CDR3 is TGCGCCAGCAGCGTTGACAGGGTTAAACTGTTTTTT.

The chain links TRBV28 to TRBJ2-3, with 9 bases matching TRBD2. J gave up 5 bases and V 4 bases, and 7 bases lay outside the gene matches. This CDR3 spans 15 amino acids. Germline-derived CDR1 and CDR2 are MDHEN and SYDVKM. The CDR3 spells CASSWAGGLEDTQYF. The CDR3 coding sequence is TGTGCCAGCAGTTGGGCGGGGGGGCTGGAAGATACGCAGTATTTT.

This chain links TRBV3-2 with TRBJ1-2. TRBV3-2 is classified as a pseudogene. The CDR3 sequence is 9 residues long. In nucleotides, the CDR3 is TGTGCCCCCCGGGGGGGCTACACCTTC. This gives the protein CAPRGGYTF.

The rearrangement links TRBV2 to TRBJ2-7; TRBD2 matches at 13 bases. Unmatched junction bases numbered 9, after V lost 4 bases and J lost 0 bases. The length of the CDR3 is 18 residues. The germline V gene encodes CDR1 SNHLY and CDR2 FYNNEI. The CDR3 DNA reads as TGTGCCAGCAGTGCCGGGACTAGCGGGGCCCTGAGCTCCTACGAGCAGTACTTC. Its protein is CASSAGTSGALSSYEQYF. Combining the CDR3 with reference TRBV2 and TRBJ2-7 gives the whole variable domain EPEVTQTPSHQVTQMGQEVILRCVPISNHLYFYWYRQILGQKVEFLVSFYNNEISEKSEIFDDQFSVERPDGSNFTLKIRSTKLEDSAMYFCASSAGTSGALSSYEQYFGPGTRLTVT.

This sequence joins TRBV28 and TRBJ1-5, with a possible D match to TRBD1 (6 bases). The CDR3 contains 14 residues. Trimming cost V 5 bases and J 11 bases, with 19 bases left between them. Germline V gene sequence: CDR1 MDHEN, CDR2 SYDVKM. The CDR3 nucleotides read TGTGCCAGCAGTCCCTCGGGGGTGGAGGGGGCCCAGCATTTT. This sequence encodes CASSPSGVEGAQHF. Drawing the rest from reference TRBV28 and TRBJ1-5, the complete variable domain is DVKVTQSSRYLVKRTGEKVFLECVQDMDHENMFWYRQDPGLGLRLIYFSYDVKMKEKGDIPEGYSVSREKKERFSLILESASTNQTSMYLCASSPSGVEGAQHFGDGTRLSIL.

This chain links TRBV25-1 with TRBJ1-1; a possible D gene is TRBD1 (5 bases). Germline CDR1 and CDR2: MGHDK and SYGVNS. The CDR3 is 17 amino acids. V gave up 0 bases and J gave up 1 base, with 15 bases separating them. CDR3 nucleotides: TGTGCCAGCAGTGAATATGGCGTCGGCGGGGGGAACACTGAAGCTTTCTTT. It encodes CASSEYGVGGGNTEAFF. Full variable domain (rest looked up from reference TRBV25-1 and TRBJ1-1): EADIYQTPRYLVIGTGKKITLECSQTMGHDKMYWYQQDPGMELHLIHYSYGVNSTEKGDLSSESTVSRIRTEHFPLTLESARPSHTSQYLCASSEYGVGGGNTEAFFGQGTRLTVV.

A few counts support this clone. The rearrangement uses TRBV7-2 and TRBJ1-1; D is unclear. V lost 5 bases, J lost 3 bases, and 16 bases lay in between. CDR3 length equals 15 residues. Germline-derived CDR1 and CDR2 are SGHTA and FQGNSA. CDR3 region: CASSQQGGRYTEAFF. The DNA of the CDR3 is TGTGCCAGCAGCCAACAAGGTGGGAGGTACACTGAAGCTTTCTTT. Full variable domain (remainder filled in from reference TRBV7-2 and TRBJ1-1): GAGVSQSPSNKVTEKGKDVELRCDPISGHTALYWYRQSLGQGLEFLIYFQGNSAPDKSGLPSDRFSAERTGGSVSTLTIQRTQQEDSAVYLCASSQQGGRYTEAFFGQGTRLTVV.

This chain connects TRBV30 to TRBJ2-6; D may correspond to TRBD1 or TRBD2 (6 bases each). There are 15 residues in the CDR3. CDR1 and CDR2 (germline): GTSNPN, SVGIG (reference sequence). The V gene lost 7 bases and the J gene lost 2 bases, with 15 bases spanning the gap. The CDR3 sequence is CASGWGAAGANVLTF. CDR3 in DNA: TGTGCCTCCGGATGGGGGGCGGCTGGGGCCAACGTCCTGACTTTC.

V and J are TRBV19 and TRBJ2-7; no clear D gene. Germline CDR1 is LNHDA and CDR2 is SQIVND (reference sequence). Between the trimmed V and J ends, which lost 5 bases and 2 bases, there was a span of 10 bases. CDR3 length equals 13 residues. The CDR3, as DNA: TGTGCCAGTAGTGGCAAAGCCCCCTACGAGCAGTACTTC. It codes for CASSGKAPYEQYF.

This clone has a handful of counts. The V and J genes are TRBV2 and TRBJ2-5, with 9 bases identical to TRBD2. CDR1 and CDR2 from the germline V gene are SNHLY and FYNNEI. V was clipped by 3 bases and J by 4 bases; unmatched bases: 6. CDR3 length: 15 amino acids. CDR3 bases: TGTGCCAGCAGTGAGAGTCTAGCGGGGTCAGAGACCCAGTACTTC. This gives the protein CASSESLAGSETQYF.

V usage is TRBV6-5 and J usage is TRBJ1-2, with 12 bases fitting TRBD1. Germline V lookup: CDR1 MNHEY, CDR2 SVGAGI. This CDR3 contains 15 residues. J lost 7 bases, V lost 7 bases, and 10 bases had no gene match. This chain's CDR3 is CASTPGGQGAFGYTF. Written as DNA, the CDR3 is TGTGCCAGCACCCCCGGGGGACAGGGGGCTTTTGGCTACACCTTC.

V usage is TRBV7-2 and J usage is TRBJ1-1; possible D gene TRBD1, 6 bases. The CDR3 spans 12 residues. The germline CDR1 and CDR2 sequences are SGHTA and FQGNSA. Trimming stripped 9 bases from V and 3 bases from J, with 11 bases between. This CDR3 is CASGTRDTEAFF. The CDR3 bases are TGTGCCAGTGGGACACGGGACACTGAAGCTTTCTTT.

In this sample, this clone turned up a few times. The V and J genes are TRBV5-6 and TRBJ1-5; D remains unclear. The V end lost 1 base, the J end lost 4 bases, and 6 bases lay between the germline ends. CDR1 and CDR2 from the germline V gene are SGHDT and YYEEEE. This CDR3 comprises 13 residues. This CDR3 is CASSLMGNQPQHF. The CDR3 DNA reads as TGTGCCAGCAGCTTGATGGGTAATCAGCCCCAGCATTTT.

This clone was picked up one time. The V gene is TRBV6-1, the J gene TRBJ1-2; the D gene is possibly TRBD1 (6 bases). Deletions cut 2 bases from V and 8 bases from J, with 12 bases between. The CDR3 length is 13 residues. The germline V gene encodes CDR1 MNHNS and CDR2 SASEGT. CDR3 coding DNA: TGTGCCAGCAGTGAAATGGGGGGCGCAGGCTACACCTTC. Encoded protein: CASSEMGGAGYTF.

The V call is TRBV2, the J call TRBJ1-3; D uncertain. Germline loops: CDR1 SNHLY, CDR2 FYNNEI. CDR3 size: 14 residues. V dropped 6 bases and J dropped 8 bases, with 17 bases sitting between them. The CDR3 reads CASRRDTFADTIYF. The CDR3 coding sequence is TGTGCCAGCAGGAGAGACACTTTCGCGGACACCATATATTTT.